These 30 T cell receptor beta chains were sequenced from one sample in a study of blood T cell repertoires in COVID-19. Sequencing was performed with immunoSEQ multiplex PCR; in TCRdb, only in-frame clones are kept and a portion is missing. There are about 270,000 clones in the sample; 91% occur only once, and approximately 3% lies in the top ten. The sequenced sample was PBMCs or T cells enriched from blood (not recorded which). These receptor sequences come from a man aged 35-49 years who had been exposed to COVID-19.

This chain joins TRBV7-9 and TRBJ1-2; maybe TRBD1 (5 bases). CDR1 SEHNR and CDR2 FQNEAQ come from the germline V gene (reference sequence). Deletions cut 6 bases from V and 3 bases from J, with 11 bases between. The CDR3 runs 13 residues. DNA of the CDR3: TGTGCCAGCAGGAGGGGAGGGGACTATGGCTACACCTTC. Translation: CASRRGGDYGYTF.

The chain's CDR3 is CAWGQGDSYEQYF. The CDR3 DNA reads as TGTGCCTGGGGTCAGGGGGACTCCTACGAGCAGTACTTC. The chain employs TRBV30 and TRBJ2-7; 7 positions agree with TRBD1. This CDR3 region has 13 residues. Germline V gene lookup returns CDR1 GTSNPN and CDR2 SVGIG (reference sequence). V was clipped by 5 bases and J by 0 bases; unmatched bases: 4. The full variable domain, its missing parts supplied by reference TRBV30 and TRBJ2-7, is SQTIHQWPATLVQPVGSPLSLECTVEGTSNPNLYWYRQAAGRGLQLLFYSVGIGQISSEVPQNLSASRPQDRQFILSSKKLLLSDSGFYLCAWGQGDSYEQYFGPGTRLTVT.

The chain carries TRBV4-1 and TRBJ1-1; 8 bases are shared with TRBD1. The CDR3 covers 17 residues. The V gene's germline CDR1 is MGHRA and CDR2 YSYEKL. Unmatched junction bases numbered 6, after V lost 0 bases and J lost 0 bases. CDR3 loop: CASSQDSTGALNTEAFF. CDR3 coding DNA: TGCGCCAGCAGCCAAGATTCGACAGGGGCGCTGAACACTGAAGCTTTCTTT.

The chain is built from TRBV24-1 and TRBJ2-5; no clear D gene. Germline V CDR1 and CDR2: KGHDR, SFDVKD. Trimming stripped 7 bases from V and 2 bases from J, with 10 bases between. This CDR3 region has 13 residues. The CDR3 reads CATSSIQQETQYF. In DNA, the CDR3 is TGTGCCACCAGCTCAATACAACAAGAGACCCAGTACTTC.

The V and J genes are TRBV11-1 and TRBJ1-1; 8 positions match TRBD1. J lost 6 bases, V lost 5 bases, and 11 bases had no gene match. Germline V lookup: CDR1 SGHAT, CDR2 FQDESV (reference sequence). The CDR3 runs 15 residues. CDR3 nucleotide sequence: TGTGCCAGCAGCCAGGGGACAGGTTACGGAGCTGAAGCTTTCTTT. Translating it yields CASSQGTGYGAEAFF.

The V call is TRBV6-4, the J call TRBJ2-1; 10 bases line up with TRBD2. The trim removed 5 bases at V and 4 bases at J, leaving 5 bases unmatched. Germline values: CDR1 MRHNA, CDR2 SNTAGT. The CDR3 has 15 amino acids. The CDR3 coding sequence is TGTGCCAGCAGTCCCACTAGCGGGGATTACAATGAGCAGTTCTTC. Its translation: CASSPTSGDYNEQFF.

This clone came up once. The rearrangement links TRBV4-1 to TRBJ2-2, with 11 bases matching TRBD2. The CDR3 extends over 16 amino acids. After removal of 3 bases from V and 3 bases from J, the junction contained 3 bases not matched to a gene. Looked up from germline, CDR1 is MGHRA and CDR2 is YSYEKL. CDR3 in DNA: TGCGCCAGCAGCCAGCTAGCGGGAGGAGACACCGGGGAGCTGTTTTTT. Its translation: CASSQLAGGDTGELFF.

This sequence joins TRBV9 and TRBJ2-5, with 7 bases matching TRBD2. Unmatched junction bases numbered 3, after V lost 3 bases and J lost 4 bases. There are 13 residues in the CDR3. Germline V lookup: CDR1 SGDLS, CDR2 YYNGEE. This chain's CDR3 is CASSAPGGETQYF. The CDR3 coding sequence is TGTGCCAGCAGCGCCCCGGGGGGAGAGACCCAGTACTTC.

The chain carries TRBV7-6 and TRBJ1-5; D may be TRBD1 (6 bases). The CDR3 extends over 16 amino acids. Between the trimmed V and J ends, which lost 1 base and 1 base, there was a span of 11 bases. Germline lookup yields CDR1 SGHVS and CDR2 FNYEAQ. DNA for the CDR3: TGTGCCAGCAGCTTAGACAGGGCGGAAAGCAATCAGCCCCAGCATTTT. The encoded protein is CASSLDRAESNQPQHF.

CDR3 sequence reads: CASSLAPVGSVFYEQYF. The CDR3, as DNA: TGTGCCAGCAGCTTGGCCCCGGTCGGTAGCGTATTCTACGAGCAGTACTTC. J is TRBJ2-7 and V is TRBV11-3; perhaps TRBD2 as D (5 bases). Per the germline V gene, CDR1 is SGHNT and CDR2 is YENEEA. Trimming left V 3 bases short and J 3 bases short, with 21 bases between. This CDR3 has 17 residues.

The genes are TRBV28 and TRBJ1-2, with D hard to call. There are 12 residues in the CDR3. CDR1 is MDHEN and CDR2 is SYDVKM in the germline V gene. Trimming pared 10 bases from V and 2 bases from J, leaving 11 bases between. In DNA form, the CDR3 reads TGTGCCACCCAGACACAAAACTATGGCTACACCTTC. This translates into CATQTQNYGYTF.

The DNA of the CDR3 is TGTGCCAGCGTAGGGACAGGGGGGTCGGAGACCCAGTACTTC. This codes for CASVGTGGSETQYF. This chain joins TRBV2 and TRBJ2-5, with 11 bases matching TRBD1. This CDR3 is built from 14 residues. The germline gives CDR1 SNHLY, CDR2 FYNNEI. V was clipped by 8 bases and J by 5 bases; unmatched bases: 7. The whole variable domain, remainder taken from reference TRBV2 and TRBJ2-5, is EPEVTQTPSHQVTQMGQEVILRCVPISNHLYFYWYRQILGQKVEFLVSFYNNEISEKSEIFDDQFSVERPDGSNFTLKIRSTKLEDSAMYFCASVGTGGSETQYFGPGTRLLVL.

DNA of the CDR3: TGCAGCGTTGTAGACGGTTACAATGAGCAGTTCTTC. Translating gives CSVVDGYNEQFF. The chain uses TRBV29-1 and TRBJ2-1; D gene uncertain. V dropped 4 bases and J dropped 4 bases, with 8 bases sitting between them. The CDR3 is made up of 12 amino acids. Germline CDR1 and CDR2: SQVTM and ANQGSEA.

This chain connects TRBV27 to TRBJ2-5; TRBD2 is a possible D gene (6 bases). This CDR3 has 15 amino acids. With 0 bases removed from V and 5 bases from J, the gap between germline ends came to 13 bases. Looked up from germline, CDR1 is MNHEY and CDR2 is SMNVEV (reference sequence). CDR3 nucleotides: TGTGCCAGCAGTTTATCAGCTGCGGGGCGGGAGACCCAGTACTTC. As protein: CASSLSAAGRETQYF.

The chain employs TRBV27 and TRBJ1-6; D ambiguous. The CDR3 loop spans 17 amino acids. Trimming removed 1 base from V and 0 bases from J, with 10 bases in between. CDR1 is MNHEY and CDR2 is SMNVEV in the germline V gene (reference sequence). DNA for the CDR3: TGTGCCAGCAGTTTATATTCAGCTAGCTCCTATAATTCACCCCTCCACTTT. This gives the protein CASSLYSASSYNSPLHF.

In DNA form, the CDR3 reads TGTGCCAGCAGCTTAGTCGGCGGGAGTCCGAATGAGCAGTTCTTC. Amino acids: CASSLVGGSPNEQFF. The gene calls are TRBV7-3 and TRBJ2-1, with 7 bases aligning to TRBD2. The CDR3 is 15 residues long. J was trimmed by 7 bases and V by 2 bases; bases with no gene match: 8. The germline gives CDR1 SGHTA, CDR2 FQGTGA.

The chain couples TRBV19 to TRBJ2-1; 12 bases are shared with TRBD2. Unmatched junction bases numbered 6, after V lost 4 bases and J lost 2 bases. Germline V gene data show CDR1 as LNHDA and CDR2 as SQIVND (reference sequence). The CDR3 runs 17 residues. The CDR3 is CASSRLAGGGTYNEQFF. DNA of the CDR3: TGTGCCAGTAGTAGGCTAGCGGGAGGGGGGACCTACAATGAGCAGTTCTTC. The full variable domain, in which reference TRBV19 and TRBJ2-1 provide the parts outside the CDR3, is DGGITQSPKYLFRKEGQNVTLSCEQNLNHDAMYWYRQDPGQGLRLIYYSQIVNDFQKGDIAEGYSVSREKKESFPLTVTSAQKNPTAFYLCASSRLAGGGTYNEQFFGPGTRLTVL.

As regards this clone: One junction end does not reproduce the germline sequence, and a read error may be involved. The J gene is TRBJ1-2, the V gene TRBV12-5; perhaps TRBD1 as D (6 bases). This CDR3 spans 13 amino acids. CDR1 LGHNT and CDR2 FRNRAP come from the germline V gene. Here the CDR3 reads CASANSGGGRPGF. As DNA, the CDR3 is TGTGCTAGTGCTAATTCGGGCGGGGGGCGTCCCGGCTTC.

This rearrangement joins TRBV28 to TRBJ1-1; tentative D call: TRBD1 (6 bases). Trimming left V 5 bases short and J 11 bases short, with 21 bases between. There are 14 residues in the CDR3. CDR1 and CDR2 from the germline V gene are MDHEN and SYDVKM. In nucleotides, the CDR3 is TGTGCCAGCAGTCCGGAACCCTACAGGGAACGGGCTTTCTTT. Translating it yields CASSPEPYRERAFF.

For the CDR3, the DNA is TGTGCCAGCAGCTTAGTTATCGGCACAGATACGCAGTATTTT. This sequence encodes CASSLVIGTDTQYF. The V and J genes are TRBV7-9 and TRBJ2-3, with D unclear. Trimming shortened V by 1 base and J by 1 base, and 6 bases separated the two germline ends. Germline CDR1 reads SEHNR; CDR2 reads FQNEAQ (reference sequence). CDR3 size: 14 residues.

J is TRBJ2-3 and V is TRBV30; 8 nucleotides match TRBD2. The germline V gene encodes CDR1 GTSNPN and CDR2 SVGIG (reference sequence). The CDR3 totals 14 residues. With V trimmed by 2 bases and J by 5 bases, 6 bases remained unmatched. CDR3 in amino acids: CAWSLGSGGDTQYF. DNA of the CDR3: TGTGCCTGGAGTTTGGGGAGCGGGGGAGATACGCAGTATTTT.

The CDR3: CASSYSTRNEQFF. The CDR3 DNA sequence: TGTGCCAGCAGTTACTCCACTAGAAATGAGCAGTTCTTC. The J gene is TRBJ2-1, the V gene TRBV6-5; tentative D call: TRBD2 (5 bases). The CDR3 loop spans 13 amino acids. With 0 bases removed from V and 7 bases from J, the gap between germline ends came to 7 bases. Per germline, CDR1 MNHEY and CDR2 SVGAGI.

J is TRBJ2-7 and V is TRBV6-1; weak D call: TRBD1 (6 bases). There are 15 residues in the CDR3. Trimming left V 3 bases short and J 3 bases short, with 15 bases between. Per germline, CDR1 MNHNS and CDR2 SASEGT. CDR3: CASSDLDRLGYEQYF. CDR3 DNA: TGTGCCAGCAGTGACCTCGACAGGTTAGGCTACGAGCAGTACTTC.

J is TRBJ1-1 and V is TRBV10-3; D is undetermined. V dropped 0 bases and J dropped 1 base, with 9 bases sitting between them. Germline CDR1 and CDR2: ENHRY and SYGVKD. The CDR3 spans 15 residues. The chain's CDR3 is CAISESTGENTEAFF. CDR3 sequence (DNA): TGTGCCATCAGTGAGTCGACCGGGGAGAACACTGAAGCTTTCTTT.

V and J are TRBV7-8 and TRBJ2-1; the match to TRBD2 covers 11 bases. Germline V gene sequence: CDR1 SGHVS, CDR2 FQNEAQ. V shed 7 bases, J shed 5 bases, and the junction held 4 bases outside the gene matches. The CDR3 spans 14 residues. DNA for the CDR3: TGTGCCAGCATTACTAGCGGGAGTGACAATGAGCAGTTCTTC. This sequence encodes CASITSGSDNEQFF.

The chain joins TRBV9 to TRBJ2-2; D call uncertain. With 0 bases removed from V and 1 base from J, the gap between germline ends came to 4 bases. The CDR3 sequence is 14 residues long. Germline values: CDR1 SGDLS, CDR2 YYNGEE. Here the CDR3 reads CASSVVGNTGELFF. CDR3 nucleotides: TGTGCCAGCAGCGTAGTCGGGAACACCGGGGAGCTGTTTTTT. The variable domain in full, completed from reference TRBV9 and TRBJ2-2, reads DSGVTQTPKHLITATGQRVTLRCSPRSGDLSVYWYQQSLDQGLQFLIQYYNGEERAKGNILERFSAQQFPDLHSELNLSSLELGDSALYFCASSVVGNTGELFFGEGSRLTVL.

The chain has TRBV10-1 and TRBJ2-5, with D perhaps TRBD2 (6 bases). The germline V gene has CDR1 WNHNN and CDR2 SYGVQD (reference sequence). This CDR3 has 15 residues. Between the trimmed V and J ends, which lost 2 bases and 5 bases, there was a span of 15 bases. The CDR3 loop is CASSEIAGSAETQYF. CDR3 sequence (DNA): TGCGCCAGCAGTGAGATTGCCGGGAGCGCGGAGACCCAGTACTTC.

The chain recombines TRBV19 with TRBJ1-5, with 9 bases matching TRBD1. V trimming: 5 bases; J trimming: 0 bases; junction bases outside the gene matches: 5. This CDR3 has 16 amino acids. Germline V CDR1 and CDR2: LNHDA, SQIVND (reference sequence). The CDR3 loop reads CASSGDRENSNQPQHF. Here the CDR3 DNA reads TGTGCCAGTAGTGGGGACAGGGAAAATAGCAATCAGCCCCAGCATTTT.

The J gene is TRBJ2-7, the V gene TRBV28; 8 bases line up with TRBD1. The length of the CDR3 is 16 residues. The germline V gene has CDR1 MDHEN and CDR2 SYDVKM. The ends lost 6 bases at V and 2 bases at J; junction bases unmatched: 12. The CDR3 nucleotides read TGTGCCAGCAGCCACCACCGACAGGGGACCACCTACGAGCAGTACTTC. Its protein is CASSHHRQGTTYEQYF.

V is TRBV7-3 and J is TRBJ2-2, with 10 nucleotides matching TRBD1. CDR1 and CDR2 (germline): SGHTA, FQGTGA. The CDR3 has 16 amino acids. V was pared by 2 bases and J by 6 bases, with 6 bases of the junction left unmatched. This CDR3 is CASSLSGTGVAGELFF. The DNA for the CDR3 is TGTGCCAGCAGCTTATCGGGGACAGGGGTAGCCGGGGAGCTGTTTTTT.